This TCR beta chain was captured in a study of a mutant IDH1 vaccine in newly diagnosed glioma. Background on the study: Patients received eight vaccinations in weeks 1, 3, 5, 7, 11, 15, 19, 23. Those enrolled had earlier been treated with radiotherapy, temozolomide, or both, mostly both. Sex distribution of treated patients was roughly 62% male and around 40% female; mean age was about 41 years. In some groups vaccination began 4-6 weeks post-radiotherapy; others received it with temozolomide.

Time point noted: week 23, last vaccination. Topical imiquimod was applied with each vaccine dose, which held 300 ug of mutant IDH1 20-mer peptide. CDR1 SGHNT and CDR2 YYREEE come from the germline V gene (reference sequence). V lost 4 bases, J lost 9 bases, and 14 bases stayed unmatched. The CDR3 runs to 16 residues. The count of this clone is one. Antigen: not known. TCRdb keeps only in-frame clones here, not all; method: immunoSEQ multiplex PCR. The sample carries some 80,000 clones, approximately 85% recorded once. This clonotype was sampled from a woman aged 50 to 60 with glioma. The material sequenced was PBMCs, taken from a glioma patient whose treatment included an IDH1 peptide vaccine. The chain has TRBV5-4 and TRBJ2-3; 10 bases are a match to TRBD2. CDR3 in amino acids: CASSSSSGSRVLTQYF. The CDR3 coding sequence is TGTGCCAGCAGCAGTTCTAGCGGGAGTAGGGTCTTGACGCAGTATTTT.